Each of the 25 T cell receptor beta chains below was sequenced from the same sample in a study of cytomegalovirus exposure and HLA in healthy donors. Primers for the PCR totalled 60 Vbeta and 13 Jbeta. Generated by immunoSEQ multiplex PCR, the TCRdb table keeps only in-frame clones and is missing some. The sample holds 110,000 or so clones, 77% seen once. The sample taken for sequencing was PBMCs. The receptors stem from a man aged 18 to 35 in good health and CMV-seropositive.

The genes are TRBV9 and TRBJ2-3; 10 bases agree with TRBD2. The CDR3 runs 17 residues. V trimming: 2 bases; J trimming: 4 bases; junction bases outside the gene matches: 10. Looked up from germline, CDR1 is SGDLS and CDR2 is YYNGEE. The CDR3 DNA sequence: TGTGCCAGCAGCGTGGGAACTAGCGGGAATTCTCCAGATACGCAGTATTTT. The encoded protein is CASSVGTSGNSPDTQYF. Drawing the rest from reference TRBV9 and TRBJ2-3, the complete variable domain is DSGVTQTPKHLITATGQRVTLRCSPRSGDLSVYWYQQSLDQGLQFLIQYYNGEERAKGNILERFSAQQFPDLHSELNLSSLELGDSALYFCASSVGTSGNSPDTQYFGPGTRLTVL.

The chain employs TRBV7-2 and TRBJ1-2; D may be TRBD1 (6 bases). Trimming took 4 bases from V and 4 from J, leaving 10 bases between them. Germline V gene sequence: CDR1 SGHTA, CDR2 FQGNSA. The CDR3 contains 13 residues. In DNA, the CDR3 is TGTGCCAGCAGCTACGACAGGAGCTATGGCTACACCTTC. Amino acid sequence: CASSYDRSYGYTF.

The genes are TRBV11-2 and TRBJ2-5; TRBD1 agrees at 7 bases. Germline V gene lookup returns CDR1 SGHAT and CDR2 FQNNGV. J lost 11 bases, V lost 0 bases, and 18 bases had no gene match. The CDR3 extends over 17 amino acids. CDR3 amino acids: CASSLDPGQTLLSEQYF. The CDR3 bases are TGTGCCAGCAGCTTAGATCCGGGACAGACGCTTCTCTCGGAGCAGTACTTC. The full variable domain, its missing parts supplied by reference TRBV11-2 and TRBJ2-5, is EAGVAQSPRYKIIEKRQSVAFWCNPISGHATLYWYQQILGQGPKLLIQFQNNGVVDDSQLPKDRFSAERLKGVDSTLKIQPAKLEDSAVYLCASSLDPGQTLLSEQYFGPGTRLLVL.

The chain combines TRBV18 with TRBJ1-5; D may be TRBD1 (6 bases). Looked up from germline, CDR1 is KGHSH and CDR2 is LQKENI. The CDR3 spans 15 residues. Trimming shortened V by 3 bases and J by 2 bases, and 11 bases separated the two germline ends. The CDR3 nucleotides read TGTGCCAGCTCACCTTTAAAGGGGGGCAATCAGCCCCAGCATTTT. It is translated as CASSPLKGGNQPQHF.

The rearrangement links TRBV5-1 to TRBJ1-1, with D possibly being TRBD1 (5 bases). Germline lookup yields CDR1 SGHRS and CDR2 YFSETQ. V dropped 4 bases and J dropped 0 bases, with 16 bases sitting between them. CDR3 length: 16 residues. The CDR3 DNA follows: TGCGCCAGCAGCGACAGACAAATATACATGAACACTGAAGCTTTCTTT. Translated: CASSDRQIYMNTEAFF. The variable domain in full, with the rest retrieved from reference TRBV5-1 and TRBJ1-1, is KAGVTQTPRYLIKTRGQQVTLSCSPISGHRSVSWYQQTPGQGLQFLFEYFSETQRNKGNFPGRFSGRQFSNSRSEMNVSTLELGDSALYLCASSDRQIYMNTEAFFGQGTRLTVV.

The genes are TRBV10-3 and TRBJ1-5; D perhaps matches TRBD1 (5 bases). CDR3 length: 13 amino acids. Germline V gene data show CDR1 as ENHRY and CDR2 as SYGVKD. Trimming left V 6 bases short and J 7 bases short, with 13 bases between. CDR3 sequence: CAISGGGQQPQHF. For the CDR3, the DNA is TGTGCCATCAGCGGGGGAGGGCAACAGCCCCAGCATTTT.

V is TRBV30 and J is TRBJ2-7, with 11 bases fitting TRBD2. The germline CDR1 and CDR2 sequences are GTSNPN and SVGIG (reference sequence). Losses at the gene ends were 1 base for V and 6 bases for J; bases not matched to a gene: 5. CDR3 length equals 14 residues. The CDR3 DNA reads TGTGCCTGGAGTGGGACTAGCGGGCTAAGCGAGCAGTACTTC. The encoded protein is CAWSGTSGLSEQYF.

The rearrangement joins TRBV10-2 to TRBJ2-3; a weak D match, TRBD2 (6 bases). V was pared by 5 bases and J by 6 bases, with 18 bases between. CDR1 and CDR2 (germline): WSHSY, SAAADI. CDR3 size: 15 residues. The CDR3 protein is CASSPPGDLRDTQYF. The CDR3 nucleotides read TGCGCCAGCAGTCCCCCGGGGGACCTTCGCGATACGCAGTATTTT.

This clone was seen only once. The chain recombines TRBV25-1 with TRBJ2-2; 7 bases align to TRBD2. There are 13 residues in the CDR3. After removal of 5 bases from V and 6 bases from J, the junction contained 3 bases not matched to a gene. Germline assignment: CDR1 MGHDK and CDR2 SYGVNS. The CDR3 sequence is CASSLRGAGELFF. DNA of the CDR3: TGTGCCAGCAGTCTCCGGGGGGCCGGGGAGCTGTTTTTT.

This rearrangement joins TRBV20-1 to TRBJ1-4; TRBD1 might be the D (5 bases). The CDR3 consists of 11 residues. V shed 6 bases and J shed 11 bases, with 13 bases lying between them. Germline V gives CDR1 DFQATT, CDR2 SNEGSKA (reference sequence). Here the CDR3 reads CSASQVDKLFF. The CDR3 nucleotides read TGCAGTGCGTCACAGGTGGACAAACTGTTTTTT.

The chain carries TRBV4-1 and TRBJ2-1; D gene ambiguous. Germline V gene data show CDR1 as MGHRA and CDR2 as YSYEKL. This CDR3 has 13 amino acids. The V gene lost 2 bases and the J gene lost 7 bases, with 9 bases spanning the gap. In DNA, the CDR3 is TGCGCCAGCAGCCAACACAGTCTGAATGAGCAGTTCTTC. Translating gives CASSQHSLNEQFF.

This chain connects TRBV6-5 to TRBJ2-7; the D gene is possibly TRBD2 (5 bases). CDR1 is MNHEY and CDR2 is SVGAGI in the germline V gene. V was trimmed by 0 bases and J by 7 bases, leaving 16 bases between them. The CDR3 has 15 amino acids. The CDR3 nucleotides are TGTGCCAGCAGTTACTCGATTACAGACCCGGGGGAGCAGTACTTC. It translates to CASSYSITDPGEQYF.

This clone was detected once. This chain links TRBV27 with TRBJ2-7; weak D call: TRBD1 (6 bases). Germline V gene data show CDR1 as MNHEY and CDR2 as SMNVEV (reference sequence). V lost 5 bases and J 4 bases, leaving 21 bases between the germline ends. The CDR3 is 16 amino acids. The CDR3 DNA reads TGTGCCAGCAGTAAGAATGGGGGCCAGTTCACATACGAGCAGTACTTC. Translated, it gives CASSKNGGQFTYEQYF.

This chain uses TRBV19 with TRBJ2-7; 7 bases map to TRBD1. The CDR3 spans 15 residues. V was pared by 2 bases and J by 2 bases, with 6 bases of the junction left unmatched. CDR1 and CDR2 (germline): LNHDA, SQIVND (reference sequence). CDR3 residues: CASSISGQSTYEQYF. In DNA form, the CDR3 reads TGTGCCAGTAGTATATCGGGACAGTCAACCTACGAGCAGTACTTC.

This clone was seen a few times. This rearrangement joins TRBV29-1 to TRBJ2-7; 8 bases fit TRBD1. The CDR3 spans 12 residues. The germline V gene encodes CDR1 SQVTM and CDR2 ANQGSEA. With V trimmed by 8 bases and J by 5 bases, 8 bases remained unmatched. Here the CDR3 reads CSSSQGADEQYF. CDR3 nucleotide sequence: TGCAGCTCATCGCAGGGGGCTGACGAGCAGTACTTC.

The V gene is TRBV9, the J gene TRBJ2-7; 13 bases match TRBD2. This CDR3 is 15 amino acids long. The trim removed 3 bases at V and 2 bases at J, leaving 2 bases unmatched. From germline, CDR1 is SGDLS and CDR2 YYNGEE. The CDR3: CASSATSGGPYEQYF. DNA for the CDR3: TGTGCCAGCAGCGCGACTAGCGGGGGGCCCTACGAGCAGTACTTC. The full variable domain, in which reference TRBV9 and TRBJ2-7 provide the parts outside the CDR3, is DSGVTQTPKHLITATGQRVTLRCSPRSGDLSVYWYQQSLDQGLQFLIQYYNGEERAKGNILERFSAQQFPDLHSELNLSSLELGDSALYFCASSATSGGPYEQYFGPGTRLTVT.

The chain couples TRBV7-8 to TRBJ1-2; maybe TRBD1 (6 bases). Germline V gene lookup returns CDR1 SGHVS and CDR2 FQNEAQ. The CDR3 extends over 21 amino acids. Trimming removed 4 bases at V and 0 bases at J, with 30 bases between. CDR3 residues: CASSSALAYTGQFSTNYGYTF. The DNA for the CDR3 is TGTGCCAGCAGCTCCGCACTCGCTTATACCGGACAGTTCTCTACTAACTATGGCTACACCTTC.

The gene calls are TRBV7-2 and TRBJ2-7; 8 nucleotides align to TRBD2. The CDR3 length is 16 residues. With 5 bases clipped from V and 0 bases from J, the junction kept 9 bases outside the gene matches. The V gene's germline CDR1 is SGHTA and CDR2 FQGNSA. This CDR3 reads CASSISSGMYSYEQYF. The CDR3 DNA sequence: TGTGCCAGCAGCATAAGTAGCGGGATGTACTCCTACGAGCAGTACTTC.

This clone was detected a few times. The rearrangement links TRBV5-3 to TRBJ1-1, with 9 bases matching TRBD1. Being an ORF, TRBV5-3 has a function that is uncertain. Trimming at V came to 8 bases and at J to 1 base, leaving 9 bases not matched to a gene. CDR3 length: 15 residues. For the CDR3, the DNA is TGTGCCAGCGCTGGTGACAGGGGGAGGAACACTGAAGCTTTCTTT. This translates into CASAGDRGRNTEAFF.

The chain carries TRBV28 and TRBJ1-2; D gene ambiguous. CDR1 and CDR2 (germline): MDHEN, SYDVKM. V lost 11 bases and J 5 bases, leaving 12 bases between the germline ends. The CDR3 length is 11 residues. The CDR3 loop reads CAGSGVYGYTF. CDR3 coding DNA: TGTGCCGGAAGTGGAGTATATGGCTACACCTTC.

This chain uses TRBV9 with TRBJ2-1, with 10 bases identical to TRBD2. Germline lookup yields CDR1 SGDLS and CDR2 YYNGEE. The CDR3 has 18 residues. Unmatched junction bases numbered 14, after V lost 4 bases and J lost 4 bases. The CDR3 nucleotides are TGTGCCAGCAGCTCCCAACCTGGGGGACTAGCGACTTACAATGAGCAGTTCTTC. Translation gives CASSSQPGGLATYNEQFF.

The chain has TRBV10-1 and TRBJ2-5; TRBD1 matches 8 bases. Germline V gene data show CDR1 as WNHNN and CDR2 as SYGVQD (reference sequence). The CDR3 covers 14 residues. The J segment lost 5 bases and the V segment lost 6 bases, leaving 8 bases of the junction unmatched. CDR3 DNA: TGCGCCAGCAGCTGGACAGGGAGTAGGGAGACCCAGTACTTC. Encoded protein: CASSWTGSRETQYF.

Concerning this clone itself: The sample has other DNA sequences that encode this CDR3 too. J is TRBJ1-1 and V is TRBV25-1, with D perhaps TRBD1 (6 bases). Germline V lookup: CDR1 MGHDK, CDR2 SYGVNS. The CDR3 has 14 amino acids. The V end was cut by 3 bases, the J end by 4 bases, with 12 bases between. This chain's CDR3 is CASSDRGRGTEAFF. The CDR3 DNA reads TGTGCCAGCAGTGACAGGGGCCGGGGCACTGAAGCTTTCTTT. Full variable domain (remainder filled in from reference TRBV25-1 and TRBJ1-1): EADIYQTPRYLVIGTGKKITLECSQTMGHDKMYWYQQDPGMELHLIHYSYGVNSTEKGDLSSESTVSRIRTEHFPLTLESARPSHTSQYLCASSDRGRGTEAFFGQGTRLTVV.

The chain links TRBV7-9 to TRBJ2-3; a possible D gene is TRBD1 (5 bases). CDR1 SEHNR and CDR2 FQNEAQ come from the germline V gene (reference sequence). The CDR3 spans 14 residues. Trimming pared 2 bases from V and 5 bases from J, leaving 11 bases between. The CDR3, as DNA: TGTGCCAGCAGCTTAATTAAAGGGGAAGATACGCAGTATTTT. Translation gives CASSLIKGEDTQYF.

This sequence joins TRBV6-1 and TRBJ1-3; TRBD1 might be the D (5 bases). Germline CDR1 is MNHNS and CDR2 is SASEGT. The germline V and J ends were trimmed by 4 bases and 0 bases, with 16 bases remaining between them. The CDR3 runs to 17 residues. The CDR3 nucleotides read TGTGCCAGCAGTGGACAGAAAATACCGATCTCTGGAAACACCATATATTTT. Its translation: CASSGQKIPISGNTIYF.